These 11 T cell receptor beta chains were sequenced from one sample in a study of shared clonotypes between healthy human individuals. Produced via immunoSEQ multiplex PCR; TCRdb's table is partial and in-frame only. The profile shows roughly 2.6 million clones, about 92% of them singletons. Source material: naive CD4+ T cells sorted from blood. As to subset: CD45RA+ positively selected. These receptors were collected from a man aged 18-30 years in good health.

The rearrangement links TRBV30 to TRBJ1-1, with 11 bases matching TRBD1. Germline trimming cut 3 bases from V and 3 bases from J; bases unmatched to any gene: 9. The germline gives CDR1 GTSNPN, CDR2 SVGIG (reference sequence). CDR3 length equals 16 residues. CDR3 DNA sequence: TGTGCCTGGAGCCCGCTCCGGACAGGGGGCTACACTGAAGCTTTCTTT. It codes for CAWSPLRTGGYTEAFF. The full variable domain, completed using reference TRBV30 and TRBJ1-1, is SQTIHQWPATLVQPVGSPLSLECTVEGTSNPNLYWYRQAAGRGLQLLFYSVGIGQISSEVPQNLSASRPQDRQFILSSKKLLLSDSGFYLCAWSPLRTGGYTEAFFGQGTRLTVV.

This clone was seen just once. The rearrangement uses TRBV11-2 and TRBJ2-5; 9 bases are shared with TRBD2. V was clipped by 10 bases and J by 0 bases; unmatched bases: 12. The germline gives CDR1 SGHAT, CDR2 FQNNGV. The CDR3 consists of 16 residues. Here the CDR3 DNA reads TGTGCCACACGCGGGGGGGTGACGGTTTACCAAGAGACCCAGTACTTC. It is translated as CATRGGVTVYQETQYF.

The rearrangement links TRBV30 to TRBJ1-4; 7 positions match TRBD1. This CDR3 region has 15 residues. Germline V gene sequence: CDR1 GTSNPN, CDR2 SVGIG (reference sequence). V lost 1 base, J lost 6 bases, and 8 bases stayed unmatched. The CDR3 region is CAWSEQGWVDEKLFF. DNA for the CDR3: TGTGCCTGGAGTGAACAGGGGTGGGTAGATGAAAAACTGTTTTTT.

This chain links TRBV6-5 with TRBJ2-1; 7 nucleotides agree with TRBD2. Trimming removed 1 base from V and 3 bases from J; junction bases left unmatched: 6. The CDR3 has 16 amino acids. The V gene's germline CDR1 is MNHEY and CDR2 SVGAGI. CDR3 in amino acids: CASSYFAGEVYNEQFF. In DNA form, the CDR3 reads TGTGCCAGCAGTTACTTCGCGGGAGAAGTCTACAATGAGCAGTTCTTC.

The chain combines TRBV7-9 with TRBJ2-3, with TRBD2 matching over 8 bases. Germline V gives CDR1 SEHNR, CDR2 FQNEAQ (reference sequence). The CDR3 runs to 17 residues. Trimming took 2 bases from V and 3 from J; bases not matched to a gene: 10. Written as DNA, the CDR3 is TGTGCCAGCAGCTTAAGTATCGGGGGGGCCGGAACAGATACGCAGTATTTT. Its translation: CASSLSIGGAGTDTQYF.

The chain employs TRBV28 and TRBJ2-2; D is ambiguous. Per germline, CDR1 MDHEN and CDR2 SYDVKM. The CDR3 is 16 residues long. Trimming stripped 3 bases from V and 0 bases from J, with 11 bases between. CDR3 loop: CASSFDIFANTGELFF. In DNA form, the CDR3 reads TGTGCCAGCAGTTTTGACATCTTCGCGAACACCGGGGAGCTGTTTTTT.

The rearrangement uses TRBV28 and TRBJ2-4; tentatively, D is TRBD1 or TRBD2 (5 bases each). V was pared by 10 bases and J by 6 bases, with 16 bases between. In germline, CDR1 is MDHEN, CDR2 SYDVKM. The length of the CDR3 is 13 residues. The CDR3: CATRPGPRNIQYF. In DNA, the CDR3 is TGTGCCACGCGACCGGGACCCCGAAACATTCAGTACTTC.

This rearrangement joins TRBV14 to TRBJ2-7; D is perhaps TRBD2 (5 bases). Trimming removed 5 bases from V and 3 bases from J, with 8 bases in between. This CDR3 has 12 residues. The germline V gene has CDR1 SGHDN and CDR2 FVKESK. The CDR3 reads CASSGRDYEQYF. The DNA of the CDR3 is TGTGCCAGCAGCGGACGGGACTACGAGCAGTACTTC.

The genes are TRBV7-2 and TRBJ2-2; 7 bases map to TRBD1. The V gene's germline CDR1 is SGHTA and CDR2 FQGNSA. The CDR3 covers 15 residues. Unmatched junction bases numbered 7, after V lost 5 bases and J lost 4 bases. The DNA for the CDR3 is TGTGCCAGCAGCCTTGAGGGACAGCTCACCGGGGAGCTGTTTTTT. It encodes CASSLEGQLTGELFF.

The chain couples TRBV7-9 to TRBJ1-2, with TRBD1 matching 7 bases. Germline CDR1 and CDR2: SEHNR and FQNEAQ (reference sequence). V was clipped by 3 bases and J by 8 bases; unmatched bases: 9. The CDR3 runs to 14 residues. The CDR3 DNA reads TGTGCCAGCAGCTTCCCCGACAGGGCAGTAGGCTACACCTTC. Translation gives CASSFPDRAVGYTF. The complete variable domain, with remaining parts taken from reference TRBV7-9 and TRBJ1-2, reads DTGVSQNPRHKITKRGQNVTFRCDPISEHNRLYWYRQTLGQGPEFLTYFQNEAQLEKSRLLSDRFSAERPKGSFSTLEIQRTEQGDSAMYLCASSFPDRAVGYTFGSGTRLTVV.

DNA of the CDR3: TGTGCCAGCAGCCCGAACGCAGATACGCAGTATTTT. Translation: CASSPNADTQYF. The chain links TRBV11-2 to TRBJ2-3, with unresolved D. This CDR3 comprises 12 residues. Germline V gene sequence: CDR1 SGHAT, CDR2 FQNNGV. V lost 5 bases, J lost 4 bases, and 7 bases lay in between.